Detailed here is one T cell receptor beta chain. Its specificity is unknown. These data belong to a study of cytomegalovirus exposure and HLA in healthy donors. Study-level points and caveats: In the approximately 120 validation repertoires, a later analysis found that first-cohort TCR clusters tended to co-occur. The investigators catalogued 150 to 200 TCR beta chains as cytomegalovirus-associated. Most TCR sequences proved rare, with some public TCRs found in many donors.

Among the 120 or so subjects of the validation cohort, separate from the approximately 670-subject first cohort, were the donors. CDR1 and CDR2 from the germline V gene are SGHVS and FQNEAQ. The V segment lost 3 bases and the J segment 5 bases; nucleotides outside the gene matches: 7. The CDR3 is 15 residues long. Measured with immunoSEQ multiplex PCR; TCRdb has only the in-frame clones, and not every one. The repertoire holds about 130,000 clones, with roughly 86% as singletons. The clonotype originates from a man aged 25-40 years in good health and CMV-seronegative. The chain is built from TRBV7-8 and TRBJ2-5; 9 bases agree with TRBD2. The source material was PBMCs. The CDR3 sequence: CASSFPAGGGETQYF. The DNA of the CDR3 is TGTGCCAGCAGCTTTCCAGCGGGGGGTGGTGAGACCCAGTACTTC.